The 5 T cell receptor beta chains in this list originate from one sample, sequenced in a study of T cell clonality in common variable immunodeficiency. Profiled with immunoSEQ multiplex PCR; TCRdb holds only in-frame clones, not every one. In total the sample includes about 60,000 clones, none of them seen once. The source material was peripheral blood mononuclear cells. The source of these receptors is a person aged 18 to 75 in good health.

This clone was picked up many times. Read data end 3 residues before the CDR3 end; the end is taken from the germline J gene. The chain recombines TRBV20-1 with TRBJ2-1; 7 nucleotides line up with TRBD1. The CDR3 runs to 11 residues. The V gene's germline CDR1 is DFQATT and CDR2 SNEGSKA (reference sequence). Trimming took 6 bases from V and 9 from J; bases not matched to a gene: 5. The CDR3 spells CSAFGTVEQFF. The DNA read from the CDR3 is TGCAGTGCGTTCGGGACAGTTGAG.

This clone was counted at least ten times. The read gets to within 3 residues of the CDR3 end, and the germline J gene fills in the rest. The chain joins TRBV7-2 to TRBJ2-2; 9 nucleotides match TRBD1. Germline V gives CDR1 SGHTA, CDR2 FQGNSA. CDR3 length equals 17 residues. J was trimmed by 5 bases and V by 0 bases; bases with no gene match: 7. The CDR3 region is CASSLAPGTGITGELFF. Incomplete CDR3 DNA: TGTGCCAGCAGCTTAGCACCCGGGACAGGGATAACCGGGGAG.

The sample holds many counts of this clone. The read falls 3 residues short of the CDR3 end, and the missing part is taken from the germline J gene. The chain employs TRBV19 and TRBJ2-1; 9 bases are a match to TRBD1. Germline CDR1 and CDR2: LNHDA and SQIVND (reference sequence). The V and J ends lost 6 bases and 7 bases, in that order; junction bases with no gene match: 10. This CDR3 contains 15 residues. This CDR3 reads CASRSGGQGGNEQFF. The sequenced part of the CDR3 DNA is TGTGCCAGTAGATCGGGGGGACAGGGTGGGAATGAG.

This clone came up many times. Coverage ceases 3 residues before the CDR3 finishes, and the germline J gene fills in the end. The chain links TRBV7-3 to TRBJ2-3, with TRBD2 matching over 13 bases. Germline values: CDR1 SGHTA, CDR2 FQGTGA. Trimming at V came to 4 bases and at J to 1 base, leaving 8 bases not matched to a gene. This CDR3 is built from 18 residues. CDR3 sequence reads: CASSSWTSGSAGTDTQYF. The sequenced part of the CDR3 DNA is TGTGCCAGCAGCTCTTGGACTAGCGGGAGTGCGGGCACAGATACG.

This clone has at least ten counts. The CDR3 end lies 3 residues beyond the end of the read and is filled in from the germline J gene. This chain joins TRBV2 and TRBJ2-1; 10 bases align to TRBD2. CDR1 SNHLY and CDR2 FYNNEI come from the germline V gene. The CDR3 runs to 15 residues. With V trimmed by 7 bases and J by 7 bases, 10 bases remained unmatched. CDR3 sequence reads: CASTEVVAGGNEQFF. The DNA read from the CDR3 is TGTGCCAGCACTGAGGTGGTAGCGGGGGGTAATGAG.